The following is a T cell receptor (beta chain) sequence with its context. Its antigen is currently not known. Base quality data are lacking; no much larger clone is found one base away. The data were obtained in a study of T cell responses to AZD1222 COVID-19 vaccine (dated by TCRdb to about 2021). The study in broad terms: AZD1222 recipients with second doses at about 4 weeks or about 12 weeks were pooled, because spike-specific TCR depth and breadth did not differ between schedules. A total of more than 230 trial participants underwent TCR sequencing, of whom under 220 had received two doses of AZD1222 and some 26 had received two doses of the MenACWY control vaccine. Trial participants were enrolled into age subgroups of 18-55, 56-69 and 70-plus years, which contained 148, 28 and 57 TCR-sequenced participants, respectively. Study-wide conclusions, independent of this receptor: Participants were mostly white British and included more females than males, and it was suggested by the authors that clonal diversity may have been underestimated. Only a handful of AZD1222 recipients were SARS-CoV-2 seropositive at baseline, limiting conclusions about previously exposed vaccinees. The vaccine-associated CD4 TCRs covered the entire spike protein, and the dominant responses fell in regions 160-218 and 743-854. The 56-69-year group was small, and its depth increase did not reach significance, likely because of low power. Epitopes outside the regions mutated in the B.1.351 and B.1.1.7 variants were reportedly recognized by nearly half of the unique spike-specific TCRs. Spike-specific TCR breadth and depth rose significantly after two AZD1222 doses compared with day 0 and with MenACWY recipients. Because no day 14 peak-response samples were available, the repertoires could be characterized only after the peak T cell response.

Taken with the paper, the label for time point translates to: baseline before first vaccination. Vaccinee samples came from UK trials COV001 and COV002, including a single-blind randomized controlled phase 2/3 trial of AZD1222 (ChAdOx1 nCoV-19) in healthy adults. For TCRbeta chain sequencing, PBMC samples were collected from trial participants at day 0 and at day 28 after the second dose. According to the germline V gene, CDR1 reads MDHEN and CDR2 reads SYDVKM. Trimming accounts for 4 bases at V and 6 bases at J, while the number of junction bases matched to no gene is 15. The CDR3 contains 17 residues, cysteine and phenylalanine counted. Kept here is only the CDR3 DNA, which spans 51 bases and is read in frame from base 1. The CDR3 regions of human TCRbeta chains were analyzed by immunosequencing. In the source study's methods: TCRs in the repertoires were compared against a reference library of SARS-CoV-2-specific TCRs that had been generated with the MIRA antigen-specificity platform. Breadth was defined as the fraction of unique TCRs that were SARS-CoV-2-associated, and depth was defined as the fraction of total T cells that were SARS-CoV-2-associated. Using the MIRA data, each spike-specific TCR was assigned both to the spike region to which the TCR was reactive and to a CD4 or CD8 class. Log10-transformed breadth and depth values were compared by one-way ANOVA with Sidak's multiple comparisons tests. Held by TCRdb, this immuneACCESS table contains in-frame sequences only and omits some clones. Under half of the omission traces to an unresolved V gene where checked; the cause of the rest is unknown. That table is the source of V, J and clone size, and D and trimming were worked out from the DNA. Recorded for this sample are around 80,000 clones; around 86% of them occurred a single time. The top ten clonotypes cover 8.5% to 10% of the sample.

This chain is built from TRBV28 and TRBJ2-1, with TRBD2 identical over 7 junction bases. The TCR was taken from an adult in good health. This specimen consisted of peripheral blood, obtained on day 0 of AZD1222 vaccination. Here is the DNA: TGTGCCAGCAGTTCCCTTGGGGGAGGGCCTGAGATCAATGAGCAGTTCTTC. Its protein reads: CASSSLGGGPEINEQFF.